This entry describes one T cell receptor (beta chain). Its antigen specificity is not known. The record has no base qualities; no much larger clone is one base away. During the collection period, no immune events, such as infections, were documented for the healthy donors. To calibrate time-dependent variance in a beta-binomial model of T-cell clone differential abundance, blood repertoires from healthy donors were used as a training cohort. The training cohort included 10 or so healthy donors, of whom 3 were female and 7 were male. An age range of roughly 29 to 70 years, with an average of 43 years, was recorded for the donors. Whole blood, obtained from a commercial supplier, was collected from each healthy donor at three time points spaced roughly 14 days apart. For immunosequencing, genomic DNA was extracted from whole blood that had not been sorted. The data were obtained in a study of identifying expanded T cells in peripheral blood (dated by TCRdb to about 2019). With respect to the entire study: Technical replicates were generated by sequencing separate aliquots of the same genomic DNA pool, with four replicates compared pairwise.

The study at large found these results: It was expected by the authors that biological variance in healthy repertoires might increase further over much longer intervals, such as months to years. For all healthy donors, the variance in clone template counts between roughly 2-week samples rose significantly as total template count increased. Across all healthy-donor time intervals, the beta-binomial model significantly lowered both the number of clones called differentially abundant and the false-positive rate. Between technical replicates the binomial model flagged approximately 1.2 differentially abundant clones, whereas over about 2 weeks the binomial model flagged about 15 and over roughly four weeks approximately 20.

TCRbeta CDR3 regions were profiled by bias-controlled multiplex PCR amplification of genomic DNA with the immunoSEQ Assay. The original pipeline was this. To quantify the absolute abundance of each unique TCRbeta CDR3 region, the sequences were collapsed and filtered. Differential abundance was tested with two models: a binomial (Fisher-equivalent) model and a beta-binomial model that adds time-dependent variance fitted from healthy donors. Clones with fewer than 5 combined templates were removed, and a clone was called differentially abundant if the clone's Benjamini-Hochberg FDR was below 0.01. Beta-binomial variance was modeled as a function of total template count across the two samples using the form v = (b*log(k)+a)^2. TCRdb stores this immuneACCESS table with in-frame sequences only. Part of the clones is absent; in the studies checked, under half of the shortfall reflects unresolved V genes, and no reason is known for the rest. Clone size and the V and J calls come from that table; the DNA yielded D and trimming. The sample data list about 100,000 clones, and about nine tenths of these were observed just once. Roughly 15% of the sample comes from the top ten.

The CDR3 spans 15 residues, from the cysteine through the phenylalanine. The only DNA kept is the CDR3, 45 bases in frame from the first base. Germline trimming: 5 bases from V, 7 bases from J; junction bases outside gene matches: 10. CDR1 and CDR2 were assigned from the germline V gene (reference sequence) as SGHKS and YYEKEE. The V and J segments used are TRBV5-5 and TRBJ1-2; 11 bases in the middle match TRBD1. The TCR comes from a person aged 18 to 70 in good health. The sequenced sample was blood. The CDR3 reads CASSYGQGAVSGYTF. The nucleotide sequence is TGTGCCAGCAGTTACGGACAGGGGGCGGTGAGTGGCTACACCTTC.